Presented here are 3 T cell receptor beta chains from one specimen sequenced in a study of cytomegalovirus exposure and HLA in healthy donors. The PCR contained 60 Vbeta and 13 Jbeta primers. The assay was immunoSEQ multiplex PCR, and TCRdb's table has in-frame clones only and misses some. The data contain about 130,000 clones, around four fifths of them singletons. Sequencing input: PBMCs. The receptors here all came from a woman aged 40 to 50 in good health and CMV-seropositive.

V is TRBV7-9 and J is TRBJ1-2; possibly TRBD1 for D (6 bases). Germline lookup yields CDR1 SEHNR and CDR2 FQNEAQ (reference sequence). Trimming stripped 4 bases from V and 3 bases from J, with 27 bases between. This CDR3 comprises 19 residues. CDR3 nucleotides: TGTGCCAGCAGCTCCCCTTCGCGGGGGCCAGGCCCTCCTGACTATGGCTACACCTTC. It yields the protein CASSSPSRGPGPPDYGYTF.

V usage is TRBV10-2 and J usage is TRBJ2-1, with TRBD2 matching over 7 bases. CDR3 length: 12 amino acids. The germline V gene has CDR1 WSHSY and CDR2 SAAADI. Unmatched junction bases numbered 1, after V lost 6 bases and J lost 5 bases. The CDR3: CASSTSDNEQFF. In DNA, the CDR3 is TGCGCCAGCAGCACTAGCGACAATGAGCAGTTCTTC.

The chain is built from TRBV4-1 and TRBJ2-1; 10 bases fit TRBD2. This CDR3 contains 17 residues. V lost 5 bases, J lost 0 bases, and 7 bases stayed unmatched. Germline V gives CDR1 MGHRA, CDR2 YSYEKL. This chain's CDR3 is CASSLRLAGPSYNEQFF. CDR3 DNA: TGCGCCAGCAGCTTAAGACTAGCGGGCCCCTCCTACAATGAGCAGTTCTTC.